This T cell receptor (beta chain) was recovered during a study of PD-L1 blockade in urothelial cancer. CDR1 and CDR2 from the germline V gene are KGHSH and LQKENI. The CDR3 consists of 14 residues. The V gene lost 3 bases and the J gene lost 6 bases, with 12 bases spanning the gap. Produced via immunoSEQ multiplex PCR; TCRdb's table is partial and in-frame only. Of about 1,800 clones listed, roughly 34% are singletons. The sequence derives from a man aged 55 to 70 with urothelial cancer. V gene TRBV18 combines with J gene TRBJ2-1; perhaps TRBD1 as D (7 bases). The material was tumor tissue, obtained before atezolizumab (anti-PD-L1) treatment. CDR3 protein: CASSPWRDSNEQFF. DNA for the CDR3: TGTGCCAGCTCACCTTGGCGGGACAGCAATGAGCAGTTCTTC. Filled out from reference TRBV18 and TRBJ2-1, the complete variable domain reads NAGVMQNPRHLVRRRGQEARLRCSPMKGHSHVYWYRQLPEEGLKFMVYLQKENIIDESGMPKERFSAEFPKEGPSILRIQQVVRGDSAAYFCASSPWRDSNEQFFGPGTRLTVL.